Presented here are 24 T cell receptor beta chains from one specimen sequenced in a study of T-cell reconstitution after alpha-beta-depleted transplantation in children. The TCRbeta library incorporated unique molecular identifiers. A single record per CDR3 protein comes from TCRdb applying MiXCR to the PCR reads. This repertoire shows 170,000 or so distinct CDR3 sequences, 6.5% to 7.5% found once; its top ten account for around 2.7%. The specimen was PBMCs from the stem cell graft donor, collected from the stem cell graft. These receptor sequences come from a human donor who donated a stem cell graft to a child with Wiskott-Aldrich syndrome.

This clonotype showed up many times. V is TRBV6-1 and J is TRBJ2-7; TRBD1 agrees at 9 bases. Germline CDR1 is MNHNS and CDR2 is SASEGT. The CDR3 is made up of 15 amino acids. V shed 5 bases, J shed 3 bases, and the junction held 8 bases outside the gene matches. CDR3 in amino acids: CASSLLETGGYEQYF. The CDR3 DNA sequence: TGTGCCAGCAGTCTCCTAGAGACAGGGGGCTACGAGCAGTACTTC.

The V gene is TRBV7-9, the J gene TRBJ2-5; D gene ambiguous. Between the trimmed V and J ends, which lost 1 base and 7 bases, there was a span of 13 bases. The CDR3 covers 14 residues. CDR1 SEHNR and CDR2 FQNEAQ come from the germline V gene (reference sequence). CDR3: CASSLEATKGTQYF. The CDR3 DNA reads as TGTGCCAGCAGCTTAGAGGCTACCAAGGGGACCCAGTACTTC.

This clonotype was counted at least ten times. The chain recombines TRBV7-2 with TRBJ1-5; no firm D call. V was shortened by 5 bases and J by 4 bases, with 9 bases between the two germline ends. There are 13 residues in the CDR3. Germline V lookup: CDR1 SGHTA, CDR2 FQGNSA. The CDR3 loop reads CASSPSKNQPQHF. In nucleotides, the CDR3 is TGTGCCAGCAGCCCCTCCAAGAATCAGCCCCAGCATTTT.

At least ten counts were recorded for this clonotype. The chain is built from TRBV28 and TRBJ1-1; D is unclear. The CDR3 spans 11 residues. The V end was cut by 4 bases, the J end by 7 bases, with 7 bases between. CDR1 is MDHEN and CDR2 is SYDVKM in the germline V gene. CDR3 loop: CASSSPIEAFF. CDR3 nucleotide sequence: TGTGCCAGCAGTTCCCCGATTGAAGCTTTCTTT.

Ten or more counts support this clonotype. The rearrangement joins TRBV20-1 to TRBJ2-5, with 7 bases matching TRBD1. This CDR3 is built from 14 residues. In germline, CDR1 is DFQATT, CDR2 SNEGSKA (reference sequence). V shed 6 bases and J 7 bases; nucleotides not matched to a gene: 14. The CDR3: CSAKGQNGASTQYF. Written as DNA, the CDR3 is TGCAGTGCCAAGGGACAGAACGGCGCGTCGACCCAGTACTTC.

This clonotype was recorded many times. V gene TRBV24-1 combines with J gene TRBJ2-1, with no clear D. The CDR3 length is 14 residues. V dropped 1 base and J dropped 3 bases, with 6 bases sitting between them. Germline V gene lookup returns CDR1 KGHDR and CDR2 SFDVKD. CDR3 coding DNA: TGTGCCACCAGTGATTTAGACGACTACAATGAGCAGTTCTTC. Amino acids: CATSDLDDYNEQFF.

In its sample, this clonotype was seen a few times. This sequence joins TRBV6-1 and TRBJ1-1; D is undetermined. The CDR3 has 13 residues. The germline V gene encodes CDR1 MNHNS and CDR2 SASEGT. In DNA, the CDR3 is TGTGCAGTAGGGAACAACGGACTGGGTGAAGCTTTCTTT. This sequence encodes CAVGNNGLGEAFF.

The V gene is TRBV12-3 or TRBV12-4, the J gene TRBJ2-7; D gene ambiguous. This CDR3 is 12 amino acids long. Trimming left V 10 bases short and J 2 bases short, with 12 bases between. CDR3 nucleotide sequence: TGTGCCACCTCTGGCGAAACCTACGAGCAGTACTTC. This encodes CATSGETYEQYF.

This clonotype was seen repeatedly, ten times or more. The chain links TRBV20-1 to TRBJ2-2; 7 positions match TRBD1. The length of the CDR3 is 17 residues. Germline CDR1 and CDR2: DFQATT and SNEGSKA (reference sequence). Trimming at V came to 5 bases and at J to 0 bases, leaving 12 bases not matched to a gene. CDR3 nucleotide sequence: TGCAGTGCTGTCCATCCGGGACAGCGGCCGAACACCGGGGAGCTGTTTTTT. As protein: CSAVHPGQRPNTGELFF.

The V call is TRBV15, the J call TRBJ2-3; D remains ambiguous. Germline lookup yields CDR1 LNHNV and CDR2 YYDKDF (reference sequence). V lost 0 bases and J lost 9, with 7 bases in between. CDR3 size: 12 residues. The CDR3 loop is CATSRERTTQYF. The CDR3 DNA follows: TGTGCCACCAGCAGAGAGAGGACGACGCAGTATTTT.

The J gene is TRBJ2-5, the V gene TRBV2; 12 bases are shared with TRBD2. With 6 bases clipped from V and 5 bases from J, the junction kept 7 bases outside the gene matches. From germline, CDR1 is SNHLY and CDR2 FYNNEI. This CDR3 comprises 15 residues. The CDR3 DNA reads TGTGCCAGCAGACCCAGACTAGCGGGGGAGGAGACCCAGTACTTC. It encodes CASRPRLAGEETQYF.

In its sample, this clonotype was seen a few times. V is TRBV6-2 or TRBV6-3 and J is TRBJ2-7, with D perhaps matching TRBD2 (6 bases). Trimming removed 2 bases from V and 3 bases from J, with 17 bases in between. The CDR3 totals 16 residues. CDR1 MNHEY and CDR2 SVGEGT come from the germline V gene. The CDR3 coding sequence is TGTGCCAGCAGTTACCATCGGGACTTCGGATACTACGAGCAGTACTTC. This translates into CASSYHRDFGYYEQYF.

This clonotype showed up many times. The chain is built from TRBV12-3 or TRBV12-4 and TRBJ1-1; 8 bases line up with TRBD1. V dropped 1 base and J dropped 4; count of bases not matched to a gene: 20. This CDR3 region has 20 residues. CDR3 loop: CASSLGYQARSTGASTEAFF. DNA for the CDR3: TGTGCCAGCAGTTTAGGGTATCAGGCCCGTTCGACAGGGGCGAGCACTGAAGCTTTCTTT.

The table lists this clonotype with many counts. The chain has TRBV12-3 or TRBV12-4 and TRBJ2-5, with 11 positions matching TRBD1. Germline trimming cut 3 bases from V and 3 bases from J; bases unmatched to any gene: 3. The CDR3 consists of 15 residues. The CDR3: CASSFGQGAKETQYF. The CDR3 coding sequence is TGTGCCAGCAGTTTCGGACAGGGGGCGAAAGAGACCCAGTACTTC.

This clonotype was seen at least ten times. The V gene is TRBV7-2, the J gene TRBJ2-7; 9 nucleotides align to TRBD2. This CDR3 comprises 15 residues. Per the germline V gene, CDR1 is SGHTA and CDR2 is FQGNSA. V shed 3 bases, J shed 0 bases, and the junction held 3 bases outside the gene matches. The CDR3 coding sequence is TGTGCCAGCAGCTTGATAGCGGGAGTCTCCTACGAGCAGTACTTC. Its protein product is CASSLIAGVSYEQYF.

The V and J genes are TRBV25-1 and TRBJ1-1; tentative D call: TRBD1 (5 bases). Trimming removed 7 bases from V and 5 bases from J, with 14 bases in between. The CDR3 runs to 13 residues. Germline assignment: CDR1 MGHDK and CDR2 SYGVNS. The CDR3 sequence is CASTGSGVTEAFF. CDR3 bases: TGTGCCAGCACCGGATCGGGGGTAACTGAAGCTTTCTTT. Full variable domain (rest looked up from reference TRBV25-1 and TRBJ1-1): EADIYQTPRYLVIGTGKKITLECSQTMGHDKMYWYQQDPGMELHLIHYSYGVNSTEKGDLSSESTVSRIRTEHFPLTLESARPSHTSQYLCASTGSGVTEAFFGQGTRLTVV.

This sequence joins TRBV28 and TRBJ1-2; 7 nucleotides line up with TRBD1. Germline CDR1 is MDHEN and CDR2 is SYDVKM. The CDR3 is 14 residues long. Unmatched junction bases numbered 8, after V lost 4 bases and J lost 6 bases. The CDR3 reads CASSSSGTAHGYTF. The CDR3 nucleotides read TGTGCCAGCAGTTCCTCCGGGACAGCACATGGCTACACCTTC.

This clonotype was detected many times. The chain has TRBV6-5 and TRBJ1-2, with D uncertain. This CDR3 is 14 amino acids long. V lost 2 bases to trimming and J lost 1 base, with 8 bases between them. CDR1 and CDR2 from the germline V gene are MNHEY and SVGAGI. This chain's CDR3 is CASSYMQNNYGYTF. CDR3 sequence (DNA): TGTGCCAGCAGTTACATGCAGAATAACTATGGCTACACCTTC.

This clonotype was picked up many times. This chain uses TRBV29-1 with TRBJ2-7; 7 nucleotides line up with TRBD1. CDR1 and CDR2 from the germline V gene are SQVTM and ANQGSEA. The junction had 5 bases not matched to a gene; V was cut back by 3 bases and J by 3 bases. This CDR3 contains 13 residues. The CDR3 DNA sequence: TGCAGCGTTGATAAGGGGGCGGGCTACGAGCAGTACTTC. Residues: CSVDKGAGYEQYF.

J is TRBJ1-6 and V is TRBV14; D remains unclear. CDR1 is SGHDN, CDR2 FVKESK, per germline. The length of the CDR3 is 15 residues. V lost 3 bases and J 7 bases, leaving 13 bases between the germline ends. CDR3 DNA sequence: TGTGCCAGCAGCCAGCATGCCGGGAGCAATTCACCCCTCCACTTT. Its protein product is CASSQHAGSNSPLHF.

The chain recombines TRBV3-1 with TRBJ2-1; TRBD2 aligns across 8 bases. The germline V gene encodes CDR1 LGHDT and CDR2 YNNKEL (reference sequence). J gave up 9 bases and V 11 bases, and 30 bases lay outside the gene matches. This CDR3 is built from 19 residues. The CDR3 nucleotides are TGTGCCTCCTGCCAACATGTCGCCTCCGGACTAGCAGGCTTTGGTGAGCAGTTCTTC. This sequence encodes CASCQHVASGLAGFGEQFF.

The table lists this clonotype with many counts. The rearrangement links TRBV12-3 or TRBV12-4 to TRBJ1-5; D is unclear. V lost 5 bases to trimming and J lost 6 bases, with 20 bases between them. This CDR3 region has 16 residues. Here the CDR3 DNA reads TGTGCCAGCAGTATGCAGGTTACCGATCTGGGTCAGCCCCAGCATTTT. Translating gives CASSMQVTDLGQPQHF.

This clonotype was found many times. The chain has TRBV12-3 or TRBV12-4 and TRBJ2-3; D not resolved. The length of the CDR3 is 11 residues. The V end lost 6 bases, the J end lost 5 bases, and 6 bases lay between the germline ends. The CDR3 here is CASSNIDTQYF. Written as DNA, the CDR3 is TGTGCCAGCAGCAACATAGATACGCAGTATTTT.

This clonotype appeared many times. CDR3 loop: CAIMSSSYNEQFF. For the CDR3, the DNA is TGTGCCATCATGTCGAGCTCCTACAATGAGCAGTTCTTC. J is TRBJ2-1 and V is TRBV10-3; D not certain. The germline gives CDR1 ENHRY, CDR2 SYGVKD. V lost 7 bases, J lost 0 bases, and 7 bases lay in between. CDR3 length equals 13 residues.